The clone carrying this T cell receptor (beta chain) was recorded only once. Its antigen is unidentified. These data are taken from a study of immune evolution from preneoplasia to lung adenocarcinoma. Regarding the study as a whole: Normal lung had the highest top T cell clone frequencies. Later-stage lesions appeared to have more T cells, more diversity, less clonality. Highest clonality occurred in KRAS-mutant, not EGFR-mutant or double wild-type, nodules.

Produced via immunoSEQ multiplex PCR; TCRdb's table is partial and in-frame only. The table includes 9,500 to 14,000 clones, 60% to 85% detected once. Patients had resection in Japan or China between about 2014 and 2018. The clonotype comes from a person aged 55-80 years with lung adenocarcinoma. The sequencing input was FFPE minimally invasive lung adenocarcinoma tissue.

CDR3 nucleotides: TGCGCCAGCAGCCAAGGTGTCCGGGGGATCTCCTACAATGAGCAGTTCTTC. Its translation: CASSQGVRGISYNEQFF. The J gene is TRBJ2-1, the V gene TRBV4-3; TRBD2 is a possible D gene (6 bases). This CDR3 spans 17 amino acids. In germline, CDR1 is LGHNA, CDR2 YSLEER. V was clipped by 1 base and J by 0 bases, with 13 bases between them.